Listed below are T cell receptor beta chains from one sample, sequenced in a study of T cell responses to AZD1222 COVID-19 vaccine. Produced via immunoSEQ multiplex PCR; TCRdb's table is partial and in-frame only. The sample consists of about 140,000 clones, roughly 92% of them appearing once. The sequences come from peripheral blood, collected on day 0 of AZD1222 vaccination. The receptors were gathered from an adult in good health. Each CDR3 is given with its conserved first and last residue. A D gene is named only where the DNA matches it firmly. Rows may omit the clone size; those that give it use once, few, many or a size class.

j_call v_call d_call clone_size cdr3_nt cdr3_aa
TRBJ1-1 TRBV28 . few TGTGCCAGCGGAAGGAACACTGAAGCTTTCTTT CASGRNTEAFF
TRBJ2-1 TRBV19 . . TGTGCCAGTAGCCTCGGGGGACACAATGAGCAGTTCTTC CASSLGGHNEQFF
TRBJ1-1 TRBV25-1 . . TGTGCCAGCAGTAGGGCAGGGGAGTCTTACACTGAAGCTTTCTTT CASSRAGESYTEAFF
TRBJ2-1 TRBV19 . . TGTGCCAGTAGTATTCCCGGCAGGGCCTACAATGAGCAGTTCTTC CASSIPGRAYNEQFF
TRBJ1-2 TRBV12-3/TRBV12-4 . . TGTGCCAGCAGTTTTATGGGTTCGGATGGCTACACCTTC CASSFMGSDGYTF
TRBJ2-2 TRBV6-5 . . TGTGCCAGCAGTTACTCCGCGCCAAACACCGGGGAGCTGTTTTTT CASSYSAPNTGELFF
TRBJ2-3 TRBV5-8 TRBD2 . TGTGCCAGCAGCTTGGCCTTCGGACTAGCGGGGTACACAGATACGCAGTATTTT CASSLAFGLAGYTDTQYF
TRBJ1-1 TRBV12-3/TRBV12-4 . . TGTGCCAGCAGCAACAACAGATACACTGAAGCTTTCTTT CASSNNRYTEAFF
TRBJ2-5 TRBV7-9 TRBD2 . TGTGCCAGCAGCTTAGGGGGTAGCGGGAGAGGTCAAGAGACCCAGTACTTC CASSLGGSGRGQETQYF
TRBJ2-3 TRBV27 TRBD1 . TGTGCCAGCAGTCCTGGACAGGGACGCACAGATACGCAGTATTTT CASSPGQGRTDTQYF
TRBJ2-1 TRBV28 . . TGTGCCAGCACCCTAAGTGGGGGGCTGTTCAATGAGCAGTTCTTC CASTLSGGLFNEQFF